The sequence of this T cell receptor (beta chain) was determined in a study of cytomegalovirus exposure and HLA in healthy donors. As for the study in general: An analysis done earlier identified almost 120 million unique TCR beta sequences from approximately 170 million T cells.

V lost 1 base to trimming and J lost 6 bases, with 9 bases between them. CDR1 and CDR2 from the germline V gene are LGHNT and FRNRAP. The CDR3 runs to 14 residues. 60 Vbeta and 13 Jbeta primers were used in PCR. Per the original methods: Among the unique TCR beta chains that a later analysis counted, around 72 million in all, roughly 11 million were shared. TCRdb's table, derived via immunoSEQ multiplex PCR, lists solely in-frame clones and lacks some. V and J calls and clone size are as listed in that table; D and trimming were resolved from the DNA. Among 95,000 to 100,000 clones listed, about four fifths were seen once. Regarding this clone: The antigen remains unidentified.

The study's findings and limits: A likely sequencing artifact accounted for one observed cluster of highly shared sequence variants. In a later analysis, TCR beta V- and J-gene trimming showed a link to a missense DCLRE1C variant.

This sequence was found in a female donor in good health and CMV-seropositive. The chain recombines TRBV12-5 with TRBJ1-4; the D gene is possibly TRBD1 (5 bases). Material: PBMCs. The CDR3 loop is CASGLEQGYEKLFF. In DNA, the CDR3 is TGTGCTAGTGGTTTGGAGCAGGGTTATGAAAAACTGTTTTTT.